These T cell receptor beta chains were read from a single sample in a study of T cell changes during pregnancy in multiple sclerosis. Method: immunoSEQ multiplex PCR; TCRdb's copy keeps in-frame clones and lacks some. This sample yields tens of thousands of clones, of which less than 95% are seen a single time; roughly 4% belongs to the top ten. The sequences come from CD8+ T cells from peripheral blood mononuclear cells, collected in the second trimester of pregnancy. These receptors all come from a female donor with multiple sclerosis, enrolled in a pregnancy study. Each CDR3 is given with its conserved first and last residue. D genes are given only for firm matches. Clone size is not always given. Where it is, it says once, few, many or a class for expanded clones.

d_call: TRBD2
v_call: TRBV27
clone_size: NA
j_call: TRBJ2-3
cdr3_nt: TGTGCCAGCAGTTTACTACCGGGACTAGATACAGATACGCAGTATTTT
cdr3_aa: CASSLLPGLDTDTQYF

d_call: TRBD2
v_call: TRBV9
clone_size: NA
j_call: TRBJ2-2
cdr3_nt: TGTGCCAGCAGCGCCCCGGGACTAGCGGTTACCGGGGAGCTGTTTTTT
cdr3_aa: CASSAPGLAVTGELFF

d_call: TRBD1
v_call: TRBV19
clone_size: NA
j_call: TRBJ1-4
cdr3_nt: TGTGCCCGTATCGTGACAGGGATACATGAAAAACTGTTTTTT
cdr3_aa: CARIVTGIHEKLFF

d_call: NA
v_call: TRBV2
clone_size: NA
j_call: TRBJ1-3
cdr3_nt: TGTGCCAGCAGTGAAGCCAATGGCAACACCATATATTTT
cdr3_aa: CASSEANGNTIYF

d_call: NA
v_call: TRBV28
clone_size: once
j_call: TRBJ1-5
cdr3_nt: TGTGCCAGCAGAATTATGTCTGGCAATCAGCCCCAGCATTTT
cdr3_aa: CASRIMSGNQPQHF

d_call: TRBD1
v_call: TRBV18
clone_size: NA
j_call: TRBJ1-2
cdr3_nt: TGTGCCAGCTCCACCGGACTTAAGGGGGCCGCTGGCTACACCTTC
cdr3_aa: CASSTGLKGAAGYTF

d_call: TRBD1
v_call: TRBV9
clone_size: NA
j_call: TRBJ2-1
cdr3_nt: TGTGCCAGCAGCCTCTCGACAGGGGGCGTCTTCTTC
cdr3_aa: CASSLSTGGVFF

d_call: TRBD2
v_call: TRBV5-1
clone_size: NA
j_call: TRBJ2-1
cdr3_nt: TGCGCCAGCAGCTGGGGGACTAGCGGGATGAGCTCCTACAATGAGCAGTTCTTC
cdr3_aa: CASSWGTSGMSSYNEQFF

d_call: TRBD1
v_call: TRBV4-3
clone_size: NA
j_call: TRBJ1-3
cdr3_nt: TGCGCCAGCAGCCAGTACACAGGGGTGAGGGACACCATATATTTT
cdr3_aa: CASSQYTGVRDTIYF

d_call: TRBD2
v_call: TRBV6-5
clone_size: NA
j_call: TRBJ2-1
cdr3_nt: TGTGCCAGCAGCTTCGGGGGGTACAATGAGCAGTTCTTC
cdr3_aa: CASSFGGYNEQFF

d_call: TRBD2
v_call: TRBV4-3
clone_size: NA
j_call: TRBJ2-2
cdr3_nt: TGCGCCAGCAGCCAAGAGCTAGCGGGCTTTTTATCCGGGGAGCTGTTTTTT
cdr3_aa: CASSQELAGFLSGELFF

d_call: TRBD2
v_call: TRBV2
clone_size: NA
j_call: TRBJ2-7
cdr3_nt: TGTGCCAGCAGTGAAGGGGCTAGCGGTACCTACGAGCAGTACTTC
cdr3_aa: CASSEGASGTYEQYF

d_call: TRBD2
v_call: TRBV18
clone_size: NA
j_call: TRBJ2-3
cdr3_nt: TGTGCCAGCTCGCGCTTTAGCGGGACCACAGATACGCAGTATTTT
cdr3_aa: CASSRFSGTTDTQYF

d_call: TRBD2
v_call: TRBV30
clone_size: NA
j_call: TRBJ2-3
cdr3_nt: TGTGCCTGGAGTCTTGGACTAGACGTCCGTACAGATACGCAGTATTTT
cdr3_aa: CAWSLGLDVRTDTQYF

d_call: TRBD1
v_call: TRBV27
clone_size: NA
j_call: TRBJ1-5
cdr3_nt: TGTGCCAGCAGTCTGGGACAGGGGGAAGGCAATCAGCCCCAGCATTTT
cdr3_aa: CASSLGQGEGNQPQHF

d_call: TRBD1
v_call: TRBV19
clone_size: few
j_call: TRBJ2-7
cdr3_nt: TGTGCCAGTAGTATCTGGACAGGGGAATACTACGAGCAGTACTTC
cdr3_aa: CASSIWTGEYYEQYF

d_call: TRBD1
v_call: TRBV10-1
clone_size: once
j_call: TRBJ2-7
cdr3_nt: TGCGCCAGCAGTGAGGCGGCCGGACAGGGTGACGAGCAGTACTTC
cdr3_aa: CASSEAAGQGDEQYF

d_call: TRBD1
v_call: TRBV5-5
clone_size: NA
j_call: TRBJ1-2
cdr3_nt: TGTGCCAGCAGCACCGGACAGGGGAAGTCCGTCTATGGCTACACCTTC
cdr3_aa: CASSTGQGKSVYGYTF

d_call: NA
v_call: TRBV9
clone_size: NA
j_call: TRBJ2-7
cdr3_nt: TGTGCCAGCAGTTTGCACTCGGGCGAGCAGTACTTC
cdr3_aa: CASSLHSGEQYF

d_call: NA
v_call: TRBV4-1
clone_size: NA
j_call: TRBJ2-7
cdr3_nt: TGCGCCAGCAGCCAAGAGGCGGGGACAGTATCCTACGAGCAGTACTTC
cdr3_aa: CASSQEAGTVSYEQYF

d_call: NA
v_call: TRBV2
clone_size: once
j_call: TRBJ1-1
cdr3_nt: TGTGCCACCCTACCGGACGGACAAATTGAAGCTTTCTTT
cdr3_aa: CATLPDGQIEAFF

d_call: NA
v_call: TRBV5-4
clone_size: NA
j_call: TRBJ1-1
cdr3_nt: TGTGCCAGCAGGGGCCCATTGAACACTGAAGCTTTCTTT
cdr3_aa: CASRGPLNTEAFF

d_call: TRBD1
v_call: TRBV28
clone_size: NA
j_call: TRBJ1-2
cdr3_nt: TGTGCCAGCAGTTTCCTCCGGGACAGTTTAGGCTACACCTTC
cdr3_aa: CASSFLRDSLGYTF

d_call: TRBD1
v_call: TRBV28
clone_size: NA
j_call: TRBJ1-5
cdr3_nt: TGTGCCAGCAGTACGGGGACAGCTAATCAGCCCCAGCATTTT
cdr3_aa: CASSTGTANQPQHF

d_call: NA
v_call: TRBV30
clone_size: NA
j_call: TRBJ2-7
cdr3_nt: TGTGCCTGGAGTGTCTCCGGCTCCTACGAGCAGTACTTC
cdr3_aa: CAWSVSGSYEQYF

d_call: NA
v_call: TRBV5-1
clone_size: NA
j_call: TRBJ2-2
cdr3_nt: TGCGCCAGCAGCTTGGCGGACACTTACGGCGCCGGGGAGCTGTTTTTT
cdr3_aa: CASSLADTYGAGELFF

d_call: TRBD1
v_call: TRBV28
clone_size: NA
j_call: TRBJ1-1
cdr3_nt: TGTGCCAGCAGTGCGGACAGGGTCCGATTTATGAACACTGAAGCTTTCTTT
cdr3_aa: CASSADRVRFMNTEAFF

d_call: TRBD2
v_call: TRBV11-3
clone_size: NA
j_call: TRBJ2-1
cdr3_nt: TGTGCCAGCAGCTTAGCACCTAGCGGGAGCTATGAGCAGTTCTTC
cdr3_aa: CASSLAPSGSYEQFF

d_call: TRBD2
v_call: TRBV7-6
clone_size: NA
j_call: TRBJ2-3
cdr3_nt: TGTGCCAGCAGCTCCAGCGGGAGGGCCGGTACGCAGTATTTT
cdr3_aa: CASSSSGRAGTQYF

d_call: NA
v_call: TRBV10-3
clone_size: NA
j_call: TRBJ1-1
cdr3_nt: TGTGCCATCAGTGAGCAAAACATCAGGGGACGGAACACTGAAGCTTTCTTT
cdr3_aa: CAISEQNIRGRNTEAFF

d_call: NA
v_call: TRBV9
clone_size: NA
j_call: TRBJ2-3
cdr3_nt: TGTGCCAGCAGCCCCGGAGGCACAGATACGCAGTATTTT
cdr3_aa: CASSPGGTDTQYF

d_call: NA
v_call: TRBV10-2
clone_size: NA
j_call: TRBJ1-5
cdr3_nt: TGCGCCAGCAGTGAAAGCTTTACTAGCAATCAGCCCCAGCATTTT
cdr3_aa: CASSESFTSNQPQHF

d_call: NA
v_call: TRBV12-5
clone_size: NA
j_call: TRBJ1-1
cdr3_nt: TGTGCTAGTGGTTTTCTGGGGGCCGAAGCTTTCTTT
cdr3_aa: CASGFLGAEAFF

d_call: NA
v_call: TRBV27
clone_size: NA
j_call: TRBJ2-7
cdr3_nt: TGTGCCAGCAGCCCCGGACAGAAAATCTACGAGCAGTACTTC
cdr3_aa: CASSPGQKIYEQYF

d_call: TRBD1
v_call: TRBV27
clone_size: NA
j_call: TRBJ1-2
cdr3_nt: TGTGCCAGCAGTGAGAGACAGGGAGAAGGATATGGCTACACCTTC
cdr3_aa: CASSERQGEGYGYTF

d_call: NA
v_call: TRBV4-1
clone_size: NA
j_call: TRBJ1-2
cdr3_nt: TGCGCCAGCGGAGAAGGAGATCGCTATGGCTACACCTTC
cdr3_aa: CASGEGDRYGYTF

d_call: TRBD1
v_call: TRBV5-5
clone_size: NA
j_call: TRBJ2-7
cdr3_nt: TGTGCCAGCAGCTGGGAGACAGGGTTAAGCTCCTACGAGCAGTACTTC
cdr3_aa: CASSWETGLSSYEQYF

d_call: NA
v_call: TRBV6-4
clone_size: NA
j_call: TRBJ2-6
cdr3_nt: TGTGCCAGCAGTGACTCGGGGGCAGGCTCTGGGGCCAACGTCCTGACTTTC
cdr3_aa: CASSDSGAGSGANVLTF

d_call: TRBD1
v_call: TRBV5-5
clone_size: once
j_call: TRBJ2-6
cdr3_nt: TGTGCCAGCAGCTTGGTCGGGACAGGGTATCTGGGTGGGGCCAACGTCCTGACTTTC
cdr3_aa: CASSLVGTGYLGGANVLTF

d_call: TRBD1
v_call: TRBV10-2
clone_size: NA
j_call: TRBJ2-1
cdr3_nt: TGCGCCAGCAGCCTTCAGGGGGTGACCTACAATGAGCAGTTCTTC
cdr3_aa: CASSLQGVTYNEQFF

d_call: NA
v_call: TRBV4-1
clone_size: few
j_call: TRBJ1-1
cdr3_nt: TGCGCCAGCAGCCAGGGTGGACATCTGGTCTCTGAAGCTTTCTTT
cdr3_aa: CASSQGGHLVSEAFF

d_call: NA
v_call: TRBV7-6
clone_size: NA
j_call: TRBJ2-1
cdr3_nt: TGTGCCAGCAGCCCGGTAGGGGGTCTAGCGGCCCACAATGAGCAGTTCTTC
cdr3_aa: CASSPVGGLAAHNEQFF

d_call: TRBD1
v_call: TRBV29-1
clone_size: NA
j_call: TRBJ1-2
cdr3_nt: TGCAGCGTTGATCCGACGGGACAGGCTGCGAAAGTCTCCTATGGCTACACCTTC
cdr3_aa: CSVDPTGQAAKVSYGYTF

d_call: NA
v_call: TRBV4-3
clone_size: NA
j_call: TRBJ2-7
cdr3_nt: TGCGCCAGCAGCCAAGATGCCGAGGGGGAATACGAGCAGTACTTC
cdr3_aa: CASSQDAEGEYEQYF

d_call: TRBD2
v_call: TRBV12-5
clone_size: NA
j_call: TRBJ2-5
cdr3_nt: TGTGCTAGTGGTTCCGGGAGCGGGGCGCCGGAGACCCAGTACTTC
cdr3_aa: CASGSGSGAPETQYF

d_call: TRBD2
v_call: TRBV7-9
clone_size: NA
j_call: TRBJ2-1
cdr3_nt: TGTGCCAGCAGCCTGGGGACTAGCGGGAGATCCTACAATGAGCAGTTCTTC
cdr3_aa: CASSLGTSGRSYNEQFF

d_call: NA
v_call: TRBV9
clone_size: NA
j_call: TRBJ2-2
cdr3_nt: TGTGCCAGCAGCGATCGACACGGGAACACCGGGGAGCTGTTTTTT
cdr3_aa: CASSDRHGNTGELFF

d_call: NA
v_call: TRBV29-1
clone_size: NA
j_call: TRBJ2-1
cdr3_nt: TGCAGCGTTGAGGAGATAAGAAAGAATGAGCAGTTCTTC
cdr3_aa: CSVEEIRKNEQFF

d_call: NA
v_call: TRBV9
clone_size: NA
j_call: TRBJ2-2
cdr3_nt: TGTGCCAGCAGCGATACAGGGTGGGGCACCGGGGAGCTGTTTTTT
cdr3_aa: CASSDTGWGTGELFF

d_call: NA
v_call: TRBV5-1
clone_size: NA
j_call: TRBJ1-2
cdr3_nt: TGCGCCAGCAGCTTGACCGGGACTAACTATGGCTACACCTTC
cdr3_aa: CASSLTGTNYGYTF

d_call: NA
v_call: TRBV6-4
clone_size: medium-sized
j_call: TRBJ2-2
cdr3_nt: TGTGCCAGCAGTGACGCGGTACGGGACACCGGGGAGCTGTTTTTT
cdr3_aa: CASSDAVRDTGELFF